This TCR beta chain was captured by sequencing in a study of blood T cell repertoires in COVID-19. Note on this clone: The germline gene is not matched at one end of the junction; a read error may be the cause.

Sequencing used immunoSEQ multiplex PCR; TCRdb keeps in-frame clones, though not all of them. The data contain fewer than 150,000 clones, roughly four fifths of them singletons. CDR3 length equals 11 residues. Everyone who took part was roughly 18 to 90 years old, and they came from fewer than 25 US areas. The receptor was isolated from a man in his thirties or forties who had recovered from COVID-19. The sequencing sample was made of PBMCs or T cells enriched from blood (not recorded which). The genes are TRBV12-3 or TRBV12-4 and TRBJ1-2; 10 nucleotides line up with TRBD1. The CDR3 region is CASSPGQGPYF. In DNA, the CDR3 is TGTGCCAGCAGTCCGGGACAGGGGCCTTACTTC.